Included here is one T cell receptor beta chain sequence, with context. With 1 base removed from V and 4 bases from J, the gap between germline ends came to 14 bases. This CDR3 region has 15 residues. Looked up from germline, CDR1 is SGHTA and CDR2 is FQGNSA. This sample was included in a study of shared clonotypes between healthy human individuals. For the study at large: CD4 naive cells filled three plates per donor, CD4 memory three, CD8 naive two and CD8 memory one.

Original data processing: For the immunoSEQ data, sequences were junction-only without quality scores, so filtering differed. This table comes from immunoSEQ multiplex PCR, and its TCRdb copy is limited to in-frame clones, with some not included. The V and J calls and the clone size are those of that table, but D and trimming were determined from the DNA. The repertoire holds 1.6 million or so clones, about 98.5% seen once, with around 0.33% in the top ten. The origin of this receptor is a man aged 25-40 years in good health. This sequence joins TRBV7-2 and TRBJ2-7; D gene ambiguous. Source material: naive CD4+ T cells sorted from blood. The subset denotes: CD45RA+ positively selected. CDR3 in amino acids: CASSLVKAYQYEQYF. CDR3 bases: TGTGCCAGCAGCTTAGTTAAGGCGTACCAGTACGAGCAGTACTTC. The full variable domain, with the rest looked up from reference TRBV7-2 and TRBJ2-7, is GAGVSQSPSNKVTEKGKDVELRCDPISGHTALYWYRQSLGQGLEFLIYFQGNSAPDKSGLPSDRFSAERTGGSVSTLTIQRTQQEDSAVYLCASSLVKAYQYEQYFGPGTRLTVT.